This entry lists 19 T cell receptor beta chains sequenced from one sample in a study of human T cells and chemical hapten exposure. Sequencing started from total RNA isolated from unfractionated whole blood. TCRdb processed the 5' RACE reads anew with MiXCR; each CDR3 protein has one entry. The sample shows tens of thousands of distinct CDR3 sequences, more than 15% of them seen only once. The receptors originated from a female donor in good health.

This clonotype was seen a few times. In DNA form, the CDR3 reads TGTGCCAGCAGTTTAAAGGGACCCAGCCCCTACTACGAGCAGTACTTC. It codes for CASSLKGPSPYYEQYF. The V call is TRBV27, the J call TRBJ2-7; possibly TRBD1 or TRBD2 for D (5 bases each). The V end was cut by 2 bases, the J end by 3 bases, with 17 bases between. CDR3 size: 16 residues. Germline lookup yields CDR1 MNHEY and CDR2 SMNVEV (reference sequence).

V is TRBV4-1 and J is TRBJ2-1; 7 bases are shared with TRBD2. The CDR3 is made up of 15 amino acids. J gave up 5 bases and V 2 bases, and 6 bases lay outside the gene matches. Germline V gives CDR1 MGHRA, CDR2 YSYEKL. For the CDR3, the DNA is TGCGCCAGCAGCCAACCCGGGACTACCAACAATGAGCAGTTCTTC. Translation gives CASSQPGTTNNEQFF.

The chain has TRBV14 and TRBJ1-2; 11 bases are a match to TRBD1. Germline loops: CDR1 SGHDN, CDR2 FVKESK. CDR3 size: 16 residues. J gave up 5 bases and V 6 bases, and 11 bases lay outside the gene matches. This CDR3 reads CASSHRGTGGNYGYTF. DNA for the CDR3: TGTGCCAGCAGTCATCGGGGGACAGGGGGAAATTATGGCTACACCTTC.

This clonotype was seen at least ten times. This chain uses TRBV7-9 with TRBJ2-5; unclear D gene. Trimming cost V 2 bases and J 2 bases, with 12 bases left between them. This CDR3 is built from 15 residues. From germline, CDR1 is SEHNR and CDR2 FQNEAQ (reference sequence). The CDR3 is CASSLQPGSQETQYF. The CDR3 DNA sequence: TGTGCCAGCAGCTTACAGCCAGGTTCTCAAGAGACCCAGTACTTC.

This clonotype was seen repeatedly, ten times or more. The rearrangement links TRBV5-6 to TRBJ2-5; 8 positions match TRBD1. V shed 0 bases, J shed 1 base, and the junction held 5 bases outside the gene matches. CDR1 is SGHDT and CDR2 is YYEEEE in the germline V gene. The CDR3 has 16 residues. Here the CDR3 reads CASSLGGQATQETQYF. The CDR3 DNA is TGTGCCAGCAGCTTGGGGGGACAGGCGACCCAAGAGACCCAGTACTTC.

In its sample, this clonotype was seen a few times. The V gene is TRBV6-2 or TRBV6-3, the J gene TRBJ2-2; D remains unclear. The V end was cut by 11 bases, the J end by 5 bases, with 12 bases between. The CDR3 is made up of 12 amino acids. The germline gives CDR1 MNHEY, CDR2 SVGEGT. CDR3 in DNA: TGTGCCCTAAGACACCGGACCGGGGAGCTGTTTTTT. As protein: CALRHRTGELFF.

This clonotype has more than one count but fewer than ten. This chain connects TRBV27 to TRBJ1-2, with 7 bases lining up with TRBD1. Trimming cost V 4 bases and J 2 bases; bases outside gene matches: 4. Germline CDR1 MNHEY, CDR2 SMNVEV (reference sequence). The CDR3 has 14 residues. CDR3 DNA: TGTGCCAGCAGTTCGAGGGGGCGCAACTATGGCTACACCTTC. Protein: CASSSRGRNYGYTF.

The chain combines TRBV12-3 or TRBV12-4 with TRBJ2-4; D unclear. V lost 7 bases to trimming and J lost 0 bases, with 16 bases between them. The CDR3 has 16 amino acids. The CDR3 is CASTLYRSLAKNIQYF. The CDR3, as DNA: TGTGCCAGCACCTTATATCGGTCTTTAGCCAAAAACATTCAGTACTTC.

V and J are TRBV2 and TRBJ2-4; TRBD1 matches 7 bases. CDR1 is SNHLY, CDR2 FYNNEI, per germline. CDR3 length: 18 residues. V lost 6 bases and J lost 1; bases outside the gene matches: 15. The CDR3 region has the DNA TGTGCCAGCAGCATGACAGGGACGATAGGTCGGGCCAAAAACATTCAGTACTTC. It translates to CASSMTGTIGRAKNIQYF.

This clonotype occurred many times. The chain recombines TRBV6-6 with TRBJ1-1; D gene ambiguous. Germline V gene data show CDR1 as MNHNY and CDR2 as SVGAGI (reference sequence). V lost 2 bases, J lost 5 bases, and 12 bases lay in between. This CDR3 comprises 14 residues. CDR3 amino acids: CASSYARFGTEAFF. As DNA, the CDR3 is TGTGCCAGCAGTTACGCGAGGTTTGGGACTGAAGCTTTCTTT.

The gene calls are TRBV18 and TRBJ1-1; possible D gene TRBD1, 5 bases. CDR1 KGHSH and CDR2 LQKENI come from the germline V gene. The CDR3 extends over 14 amino acids. V was cut by 6 bases and J by 5 bases, with 16 bases left in between. The CDR3 loop reads CASSEVRGRTEAFF. The DNA of the CDR3 is TGTGCCAGCTCCGAAGTCCGGGGGAGGACTGAAGCTTTCTTT.

The V call is TRBV20-1, the J call TRBJ1-4; TRBD1 is a possible D gene (5 bases). Per germline, CDR1 DFQATT and CDR2 SNEGSKA (reference sequence). CDR3 size: 12 residues. Trimming removed 1 base from V and 6 bases from J, with 6 bases in between. CDR3 loop: CSARGGDEKLFF. CDR3 DNA sequence: TGCAGTGCTAGAGGGGGGGATGAAAAACTGTTTTTT.

The gene calls are TRBV28 and TRBJ1-6, with a weak D call TRBD1 (6 bases). Deletions cut 2 bases from V and 6 bases from J, with 8 bases between. The germline V gene encodes CDR1 MDHEN and CDR2 SYDVKM. The CDR3 length is 14 residues. The CDR3 region has the DNA TGTGCCAGCAGTTTACAGGGGACTAATTCACCCCTCCACTTT. Protein product: CASSLQGTNSPLHF.

This clonotype has only a few counts. The chain is built from TRBV28 and TRBJ1-6, with unresolved D. The length of the CDR3 is 14 residues. Looked up from germline, CDR1 is MDHEN and CDR2 is SYDVKM. V was clipped by 6 bases and J by 11 bases, with 17 bases between them. The CDR3, as DNA: TGTGCCAGCAGCCCTACCACCCGGGCCCCACCCCTCCACTTT. Encoded protein: CASSPTTRAPPLHF.

This clonotype has a handful of counts. The V and J genes are TRBV28 and TRBJ1-2; 8 bases agree with TRBD1. The CDR3 sequence is 18 residues long. Losses at the gene ends were 3 bases for V and 3 bases for J; bases not matched to a gene: 15. Germline V gives CDR1 MDHEN, CDR2 SYDVKM. CDR3 DNA sequence: TGTGCCAGCAGTTTCGCGACAGGGGTGTTCAACGAGGACTATGGCTACACCTTC. Its protein is CASSFATGVFNEDYGYTF.

The rearrangement links TRBV7-9 to TRBJ2-7; D call uncertain. The germline gives CDR1 SEHNR, CDR2 FQNEAQ (reference sequence). Trimming removed 4 bases at V and 7 bases at J, with 14 bases between. This CDR3 is built from 13 residues. The chain's CDR3 is CASSSTAEVEQYF. CDR3 bases: TGTGCCAGCAGCTCTACAGCAGAGGTTGAGCAGTACTTC. The full variable domain, completed using reference TRBV7-9 and TRBJ2-7, is DTGVSQNPRHKITKRGQNVTFRCDPISEHNRLYWYRQTLGQGPEFLTYFQNEAQLEKSRLLSDRFSAERPKGSFSTLEIQRTEQGDSAMYLCASSSTAEVEQYFGPGTRLTVT.

This clonotype was recorded a few times. This chain joins TRBV20-1 and TRBJ1-2, with D hard to call. Trimming stripped 0 bases from V and 4 bases from J, with 12 bases between. The CDR3 has 14 residues. CDR1 and CDR2 from the germline V gene are DFQATT and SNEGSKA (reference sequence). The CDR3 spells CSARDDGSPYGYTF. The CDR3 DNA is TGCAGTGCTAGAGATGACGGGAGCCCCTATGGCTACACCTTC.

In this sample, this clonotype turned up a few times. CDR3 region: CASRLRGAQGAEFF. The CDR3 region has the DNA TGTGCCAGCAGGCTTAGAGGAGCACAGGGGGCAGAGTTCTTC. This chain uses TRBV28 with TRBJ2-1; 9 nucleotides match TRBD1. The V gene end was trimmed by 6 bases and the J gene end by 14 bases; junction bases not matched to a gene: 14. Germline loops: CDR1 MDHEN, CDR2 SYDVKM. The CDR3 has 14 amino acids.

V is TRBV6-5 and J is TRBJ1-6, with D possibly TRBD1 on 5 matching bases. Trimming removed 6 bases at V and 0 bases at J, with 9 bases between. The germline CDR1 and CDR2 sequences are MNHEY and SVGAGI. This CDR3 has 15 residues. The CDR3 nucleotides read TGTGCCAGCAGCCGACAGAGCTCCTATAATTCACCCCTCCACTTT. Translated, it gives CASSRQSSYNSPLHF.